This T cell receptor beta chain was observed in a study of cytomegalovirus exposure and HLA in healthy donors. Study results and caveats: Per a later analysis, HLA-associated TCR beta chains showed more clonal expansion than other, equally common TCR beta chains.

Details on this clone: The antigen remains unidentified.

PCR primers comprised 60 Vbeta and 13 Jbeta primers. The table came from immunoSEQ multiplex PCR; TCRdb's copy has only in-frame clones and leaves some out. Its listing shows approximately 140,000 clones. CDR3 length equals 13 residues. CDR1 and CDR2 from the germline V gene are LGHNA and YNFKEQ. The ends were cut back, 8 bases at V and 7 bases at J, with 17 bases in the middle. Whereas donors were nominally healthy upon sampling, unrecorded immune exposures were probable. The chain links TRBV4-2 to TRBJ2-5; tentatively, D is TRBD2 (6 bases). Sequencing was performed on PBMCs. The receptor was derived from a woman aged 45-60 years in good health and CMV-seronegative. The CDR3 reads CASPGPGGVTQYF. In nucleotides, the CDR3 is TGTGCCAGCCCGGGCCCAGGAGGGGTGACCCAGTACTTC.